This TCR beta chain was recorded in a study of shared clonotypes between healthy human individuals. CDR1 is SEHNR, CDR2 FQNEAQ, per germline (reference sequence). The CDR3 contains 13 residues. J lost 4 bases, V lost 5 bases, and 4 bases had no gene match. This clone has just one count. The antigen is not known. Only in-frame clones appear in the TCRdb table, and some are missing; sequencing was by immunoSEQ multiplex PCR. The sample yields 1,100,000 or so clones, around 82% seen once. Study outcomes and limitations: Clonotype sharing across donors was expected to vary with sequencing depth. Rarefaction curves obtained for sorted subsets showed sequencing incomplete despite large depth.

The rearrangement uses TRBV7-9 and TRBJ1-1; TRBD1 agrees at 7 bases. The material sequenced was memory CD4+ T cells from PBMCs. Subset noted: CD45RA-negative fraction. This TCR came from a young man in good health. Some clones in this sample may be carry-over from other donors' samples. The CDR3 protein is CASSNQGGTEAFF. CDR3 nucleotide sequence: TGTGCCAGCAGCAATCAGGGGGGCACTGAAGCTTTCTTT.